Below, one T cell receptor (beta chain) is given with its context. This entry belongs to a study of T cell repertoires in cytomegalovirus infection. TCRdb passed the reads through MiXCR, listing each CDR3 protein once. The sample shows 400,000 or so distinct CDR3 sequences, less than 20% of them seen only once. CDR3 length equals 17 residues. In germline, CDR1 is SGHVS, CDR2 FNYEAQ. Losses at the gene ends were 5 bases for V and 3 bases for J; bases not matched to a gene: 7. Sequenced material: PBMCs. This sequence originates from a human donor in good health (CMV status not recorded). Some clones in this sample may be carry-over from other donors' samples. The rearrangement links TRBV7-6 to TRBJ2-2; 12 nucleotides match TRBD2. DNA of the CDR3: TGTGCCAGCAGCCCCCTAGCGGGAGGGCCGGACACCGGGGAGCTGTTTTTT. Translation: CASSPLAGGPDTGELFF.